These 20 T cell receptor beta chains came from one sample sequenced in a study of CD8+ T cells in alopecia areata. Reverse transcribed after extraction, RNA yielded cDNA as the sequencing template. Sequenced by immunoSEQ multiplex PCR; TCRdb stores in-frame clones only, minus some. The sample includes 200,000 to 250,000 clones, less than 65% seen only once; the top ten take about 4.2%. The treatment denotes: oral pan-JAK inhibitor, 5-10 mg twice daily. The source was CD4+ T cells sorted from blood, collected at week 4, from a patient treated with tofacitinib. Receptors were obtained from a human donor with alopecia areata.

In DNA form, the CDR3 reads TGTGCCAGCAGTAACAGGGAATATAGCTACACCTTC. Amino acids: CASSNREYSYTF. The genes are TRBV7-9 and TRBJ1-2; tentative D call: TRBD1 (6 bases). This CDR3 comprises 12 residues. With 6 bases removed from V and 9 bases from J, the gap between germline ends came to 14 bases. Germline V gene data show CDR1 as SEHNR and CDR2 as FQNEAQ (reference sequence).

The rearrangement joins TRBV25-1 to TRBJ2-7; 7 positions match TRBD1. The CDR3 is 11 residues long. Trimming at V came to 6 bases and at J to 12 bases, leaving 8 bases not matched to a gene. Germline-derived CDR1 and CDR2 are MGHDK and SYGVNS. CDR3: CASSRQGFMYF. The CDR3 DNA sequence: TGTGCCAGCAGCCGACAGGGTTTCATGTACTTC.

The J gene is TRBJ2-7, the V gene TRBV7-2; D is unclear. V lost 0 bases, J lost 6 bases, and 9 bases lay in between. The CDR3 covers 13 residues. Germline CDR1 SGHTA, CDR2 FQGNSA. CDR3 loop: CASSLAQGLEQYF. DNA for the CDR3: TGTGCCAGCAGCTTAGCGCAAGGGCTCGAGCAGTACTTC.

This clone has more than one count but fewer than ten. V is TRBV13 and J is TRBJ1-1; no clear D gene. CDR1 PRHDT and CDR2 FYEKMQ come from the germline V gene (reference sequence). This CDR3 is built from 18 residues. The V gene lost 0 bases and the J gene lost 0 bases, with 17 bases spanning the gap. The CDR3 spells CASSLGVLAEGMNTEAFF. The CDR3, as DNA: TGTGCCAGCAGCTTAGGCGTATTGGCAGAGGGTATGAACACTGAAGCTTTCTTT.

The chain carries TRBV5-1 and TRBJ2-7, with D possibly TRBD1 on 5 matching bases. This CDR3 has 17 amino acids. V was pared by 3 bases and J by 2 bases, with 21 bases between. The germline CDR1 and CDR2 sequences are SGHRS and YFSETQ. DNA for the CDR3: TGCGCCAGCAGCTCGGCCACAGGTGCTTTTCATACCTACGAGCAGTACTTC. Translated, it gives CASSSATGAFHTYEQYF.

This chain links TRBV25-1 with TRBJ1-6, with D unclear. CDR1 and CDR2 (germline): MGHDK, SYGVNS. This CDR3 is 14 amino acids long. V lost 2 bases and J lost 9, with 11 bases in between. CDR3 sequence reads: CASSESGVFSPLHF. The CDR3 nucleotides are TGTGCCAGCAGTGAAAGCGGTGTATTTTCACCCCTCCACTTT.

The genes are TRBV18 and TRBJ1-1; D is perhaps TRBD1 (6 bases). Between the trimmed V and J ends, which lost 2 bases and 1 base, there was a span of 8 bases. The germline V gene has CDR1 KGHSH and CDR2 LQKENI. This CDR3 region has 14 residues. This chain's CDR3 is CASSPGQRNTEAFF. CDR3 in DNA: TGTGCCAGCTCACCAGGACAGAGGAACACTGAAGCTTTCTTT. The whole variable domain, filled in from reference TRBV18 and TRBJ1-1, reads NAGVMQNPRHLVRRRGQEARLRCSPMKGHSHVYWYRQLPEEGLKFMVYLQKENIIDESGMPKERFSAEFPKEGPSILRIQQVVRGDSAAYFCASSPGQRNTEAFFGQGTRLTVV.

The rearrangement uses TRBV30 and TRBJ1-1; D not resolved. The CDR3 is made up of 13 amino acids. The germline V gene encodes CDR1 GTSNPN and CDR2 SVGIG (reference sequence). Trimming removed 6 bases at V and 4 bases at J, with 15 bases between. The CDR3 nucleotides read TGTGCCTGCATCCGAGCGGGAGGCACTGAAGCTTTCTTT. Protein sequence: CACIRAGGTEAFF.

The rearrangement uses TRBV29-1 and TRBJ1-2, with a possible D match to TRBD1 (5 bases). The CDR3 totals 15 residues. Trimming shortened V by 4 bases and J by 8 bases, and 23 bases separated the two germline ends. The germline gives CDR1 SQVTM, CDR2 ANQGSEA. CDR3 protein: CSVGVTLSPGGGYTF. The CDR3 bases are TGCAGCGTTGGGGTCACCCTGTCCCCGGGGGGAGGCTACACCTTC.

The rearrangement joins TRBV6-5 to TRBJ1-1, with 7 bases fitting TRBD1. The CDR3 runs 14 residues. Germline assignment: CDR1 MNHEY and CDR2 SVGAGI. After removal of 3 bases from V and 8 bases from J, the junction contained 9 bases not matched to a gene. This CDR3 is CASSYKDRVSEAFF. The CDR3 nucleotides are TGTGCCAGCAGTTATAAAGACAGGGTGTCAGAAGCTTTCTTT.

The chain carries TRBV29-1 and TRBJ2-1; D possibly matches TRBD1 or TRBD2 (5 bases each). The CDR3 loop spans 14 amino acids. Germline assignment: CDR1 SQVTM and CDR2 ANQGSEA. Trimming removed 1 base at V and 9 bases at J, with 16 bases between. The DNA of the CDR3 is TGCAGCGTTGAAGCAGGGCTAGACTACCGTGAGCAGTTCTTC. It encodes CSVEAGLDYREQFF.

The CDR3: CASSYGEAGLPEKLFF. The CDR3 DNA sequence: TGTGCCAGCAGTTACGGTGAAGCGGGGCTTCCTGAAAAACTGTTTTTT. The chain employs TRBV6-5 and TRBJ1-4; weak D call: TRBD1 (5 bases). From germline, CDR1 is MNHEY and CDR2 SVGAGI. With 2 bases removed from V and 7 bases from J, the gap between germline ends came to 17 bases. The CDR3 extends over 16 amino acids.

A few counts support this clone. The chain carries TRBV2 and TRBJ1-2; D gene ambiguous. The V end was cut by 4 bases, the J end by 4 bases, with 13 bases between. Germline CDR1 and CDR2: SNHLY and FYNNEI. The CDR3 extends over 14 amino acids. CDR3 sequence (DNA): TGTGCCAGCAGTGCAGACCTGGCAGGCTATGGCTACACCTTC. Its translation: CASSADLAGYGYTF.

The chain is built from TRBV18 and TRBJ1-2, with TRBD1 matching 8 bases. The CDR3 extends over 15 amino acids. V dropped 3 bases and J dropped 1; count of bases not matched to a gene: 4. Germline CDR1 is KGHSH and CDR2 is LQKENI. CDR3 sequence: CASSPKGQGNYGYTF. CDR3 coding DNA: TGTGCCAGCTCACCCAAAGGACAGGGTAACTATGGCTACACCTTC.

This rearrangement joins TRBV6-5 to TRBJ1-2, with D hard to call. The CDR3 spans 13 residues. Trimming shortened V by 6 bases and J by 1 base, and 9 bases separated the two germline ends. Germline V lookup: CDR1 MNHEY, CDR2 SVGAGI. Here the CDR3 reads CASSTGLNYGYTF. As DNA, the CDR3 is TGTGCCAGCAGCACCGGGCTTAACTATGGCTACACCTTC.

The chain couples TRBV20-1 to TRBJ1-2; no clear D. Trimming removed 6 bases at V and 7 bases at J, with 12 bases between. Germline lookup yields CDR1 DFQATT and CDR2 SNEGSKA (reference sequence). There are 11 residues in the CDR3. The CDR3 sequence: CSAPAEGGYTF. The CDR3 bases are TGCAGTGCCCCGGCGGAGGGTGGCTACACCTTC.

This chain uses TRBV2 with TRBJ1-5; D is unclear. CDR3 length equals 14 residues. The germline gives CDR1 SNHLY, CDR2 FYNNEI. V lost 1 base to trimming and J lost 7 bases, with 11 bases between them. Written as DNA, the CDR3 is TGTGCCAGCAGTGAAGGAGGGTGGGAACAGCCCCAGCATTTT. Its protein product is CASSEGGWEQPQHF.

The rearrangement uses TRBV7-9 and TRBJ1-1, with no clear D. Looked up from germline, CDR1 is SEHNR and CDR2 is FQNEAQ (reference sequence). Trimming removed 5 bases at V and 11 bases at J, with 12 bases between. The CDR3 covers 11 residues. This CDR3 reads CASSPLMVAFF. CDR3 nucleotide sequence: TGTGCCAGCAGCCCCCTCATGGTGGCTTTCTTT.

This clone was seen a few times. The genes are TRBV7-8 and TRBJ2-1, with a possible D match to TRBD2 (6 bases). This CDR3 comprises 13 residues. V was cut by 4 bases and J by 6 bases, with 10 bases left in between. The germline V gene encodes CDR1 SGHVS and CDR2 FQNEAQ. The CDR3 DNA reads TGTGCCAGCAGCTCGGGACTCCCCAATGAGCAGTTCTTC. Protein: CASSSGLPNEQFF.

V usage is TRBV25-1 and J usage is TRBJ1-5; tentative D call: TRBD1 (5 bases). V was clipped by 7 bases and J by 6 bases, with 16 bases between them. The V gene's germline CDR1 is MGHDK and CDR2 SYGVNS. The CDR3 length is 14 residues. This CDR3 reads CASIPGVEGQPQHF. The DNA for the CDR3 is TGTGCCAGCATTCCGGGGGTAGAGGGTCAGCCCCAGCATTTT.